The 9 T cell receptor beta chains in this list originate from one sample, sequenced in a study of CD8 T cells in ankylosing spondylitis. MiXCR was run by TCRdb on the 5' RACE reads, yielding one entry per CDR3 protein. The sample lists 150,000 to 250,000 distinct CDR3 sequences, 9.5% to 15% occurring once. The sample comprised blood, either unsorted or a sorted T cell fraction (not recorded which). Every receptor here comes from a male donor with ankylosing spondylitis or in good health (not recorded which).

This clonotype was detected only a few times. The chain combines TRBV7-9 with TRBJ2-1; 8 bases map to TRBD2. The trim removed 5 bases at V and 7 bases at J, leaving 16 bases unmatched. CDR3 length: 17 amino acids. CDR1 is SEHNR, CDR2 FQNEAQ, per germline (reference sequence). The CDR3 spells CASSRSAGREAGNEQFF. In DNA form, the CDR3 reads TGTGCCAGCAGCCGAAGCGCGGGGCGGGAGGCAGGGAATGAGCAGTTCTTC.

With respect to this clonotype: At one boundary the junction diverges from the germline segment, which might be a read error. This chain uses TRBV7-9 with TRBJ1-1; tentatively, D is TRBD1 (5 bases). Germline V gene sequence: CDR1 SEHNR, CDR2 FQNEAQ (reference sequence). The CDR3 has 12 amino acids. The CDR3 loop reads CASRGLITGAFF. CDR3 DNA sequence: TGTGCCAGCAGGGGGCTTATCACTGGAGCTTTCTTT.

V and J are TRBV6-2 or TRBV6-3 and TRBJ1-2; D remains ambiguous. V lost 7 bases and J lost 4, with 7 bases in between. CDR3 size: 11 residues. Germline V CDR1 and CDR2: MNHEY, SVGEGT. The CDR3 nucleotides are TGTGCCAGCAACGGACTCTATGGCTACACCTTC. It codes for CASNGLYGYTF.

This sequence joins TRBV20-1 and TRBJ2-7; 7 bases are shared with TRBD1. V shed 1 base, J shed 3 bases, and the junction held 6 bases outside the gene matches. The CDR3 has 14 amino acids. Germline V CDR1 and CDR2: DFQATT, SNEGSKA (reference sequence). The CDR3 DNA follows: TGCAGTGCTAGAGGAGGGACAGCGGACTACGAGCAGTACTTC. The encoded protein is CSARGGTADYEQYF.

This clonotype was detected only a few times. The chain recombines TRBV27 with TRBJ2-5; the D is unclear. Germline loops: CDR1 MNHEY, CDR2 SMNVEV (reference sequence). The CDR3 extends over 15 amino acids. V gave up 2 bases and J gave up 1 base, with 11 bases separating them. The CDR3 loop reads CASSLGDRIQETQYF. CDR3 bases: TGTGCCAGCAGTTTAGGGGATAGGATCCAAGAGACCCAGTACTTC.

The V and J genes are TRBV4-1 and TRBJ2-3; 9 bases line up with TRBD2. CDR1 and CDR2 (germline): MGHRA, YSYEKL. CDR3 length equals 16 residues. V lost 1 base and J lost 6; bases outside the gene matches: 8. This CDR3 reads CASSQAAGGFMDTQYF. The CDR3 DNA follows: TGCGCCAGCAGCCAAGCGGCGGGGGGGTTCATGGATACGCAGTATTTT.

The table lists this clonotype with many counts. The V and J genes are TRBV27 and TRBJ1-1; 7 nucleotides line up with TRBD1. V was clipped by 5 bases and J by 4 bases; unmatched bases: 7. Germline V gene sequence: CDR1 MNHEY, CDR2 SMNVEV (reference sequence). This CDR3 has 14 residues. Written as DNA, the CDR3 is TGTGCCAGCAGTCCTTTAGGACAGGTCACTGAAGCTTTCTTT. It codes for CASSPLGQVTEAFF.

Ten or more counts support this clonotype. The CDR3 region is CASSQELLAGAYEQYF. The CDR3 DNA reads as TGTGCCAGCAGCCAAGAGTTGCTAGCGGGAGCCTACGAGCAGTACTTC. V is TRBV4-2 and J is TRBJ2-7; 10 positions agree with TRBD2. The CDR3 is 16 residues long. V was pared by 0 bases and J by 2 bases, with 4 bases of the junction left unmatched. Germline V gene sequence: CDR1 LGHNA, CDR2 YNFKEQ.

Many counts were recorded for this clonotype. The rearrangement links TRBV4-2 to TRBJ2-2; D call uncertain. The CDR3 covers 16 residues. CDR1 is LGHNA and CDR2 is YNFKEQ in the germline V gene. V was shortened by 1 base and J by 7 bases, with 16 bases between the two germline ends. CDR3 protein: CASSQVRSDWGGELFF. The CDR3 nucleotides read TGTGCCAGCAGCCAAGTTAGATCTGATTGGGGCGGGGAGCTGTTTTTT.